Each of the 28 T cell receptor beta chains below was sequenced from the same sample in a study of blood T cell repertoires in COVID-19. Produced via immunoSEQ multiplex PCR; TCRdb's table is partial and in-frame only. The sample has about 400,000 clones, about 88% seen once; the top ten hold around 2.9%. The sequenced sample consisted of peripheral blood. The receptors derive from a human donor in a cohort sampled during active COVID-19.

V is TRBV2 and J is TRBJ2-1, with TRBD2 matching 12 bases. The CDR3 runs 14 residues. The J segment lost 9 bases and the V segment lost 4 bases, leaving 4 bases of the junction unmatched. Germline assignment: CDR1 SNHLY and CDR2 FYNNEI. The CDR3 DNA reads as TGTGCCAGCAGTGGGACTAGCGGGGCGATTGAGCAGTTCTTC. Protein sequence: CASSGTSGAIEQFF.

The chain links TRBV6-5 to TRBJ1-2; TRBD1 matches 8 bases. The J segment lost 5 bases and the V segment lost 2 bases, leaving 4 bases of the junction unmatched. This CDR3 has 14 residues. The germline CDR1 and CDR2 sequences are MNHEY and SVGAGI. CDR3 amino acids: CASSYNQGAYGYTF. CDR3 coding DNA: TGTGCCAGCAGTTACAACCAGGGGGCATATGGCTACACCTTC.

This rearrangement joins TRBV6-1 to TRBJ1-1, with D unclear. The CDR3 length is 13 residues. Germline values: CDR1 MNHNS, CDR2 SASEGT. The V gene lost 3 bases and the J gene lost 1 base, with 6 bases spanning the gap. The chain's CDR3 is CASSDSGNTEAFF. The CDR3 DNA reads TGTGCCAGCAGTGATAGTGGGAACACTGAAGCTTTCTTT.

This clone was seen a few times. The chain joins TRBV20-1 to TRBJ2-1; D possibly corresponds to TRBD1 (5 bases). The CDR3 is made up of 14 amino acids. Trimming pared 3 bases from V and 0 bases from J, leaving 9 bases between. Germline CDR1 is DFQATT and CDR2 is SNEGSKA (reference sequence). The CDR3 loop reads CSASKGVSYNEQFF. CDR3 coding DNA: TGCAGTGCTAGTAAAGGGGTCTCCTACAATGAGCAGTTCTTC.

The rearrangement joins TRBV24-1 to TRBJ2-3; a weak D match, TRBD2 (5 bases). From germline, CDR1 is KGHDR and CDR2 SFDVKD. Deletions cut 0 bases from V and 2 bases from J, with 17 bases between. The length of the CDR3 is 18 residues. DNA of the CDR3: TGTGCCACCAGTGATTTGACGGGAACCCCATTCGCCACAGATACGCAGTATTTT. Translation gives CATSDLTGTPFATDTQYF.

This clone was picked up a small number of times. The chain couples TRBV2 to TRBJ1-5, with 7 nucleotides matching TRBD1. Trimming removed 3 bases from V and 5 bases from J; junction bases left unmatched: 7. Germline lookup yields CDR1 SNHLY and CDR2 FYNNEI. The CDR3 loop spans 15 amino acids. The CDR3 DNA reads as TGTGCCAGCAGTGAGCGACAGGGTCTCGATCAGCCCCAGCATTTT. Encoded protein: CASSERQGLDQPQHF.

This sequence joins TRBV6-5 and TRBJ2-3, with no clear D. V shed 8 bases and J shed 1 base, with 13 bases lying between them. Germline CDR1 and CDR2: MNHEY and SVGAGI. The CDR3 is 14 amino acids. As DNA, the CDR3 is TGTGCCAGCCGTTTCCTTTTCCGCACAGATACGCAGTATTTT. Amino acids: CASRFLFRTDTQYF.

V and J are TRBV6-6 and TRBJ1-1; 8 bases are a match to TRBD1. Germline V gives CDR1 MNHNY, CDR2 SVGAGI (reference sequence). This CDR3 comprises 15 residues. Trimming removed 5 bases from V and 2 bases from J; junction bases left unmatched: 7. The chain's CDR3 is CASSDPGQGNTEAFF. CDR3 DNA: TGTGCCAGCAGTGACCCTGGACAGGGCAACACTGAAGCTTTCTTT.

The J gene is TRBJ1-1, the V gene TRBV7-3, with 10 bases fitting TRBD1. The CDR3 runs to 13 residues. V gave up 4 bases and J gave up 6 bases; unmatched junction bases: 2. Germline assignment: CDR1 SGHTA and CDR2 FQGTGA. In DNA form, the CDR3 reads TGTGCCAGCAGCTCGACAGGGGGCGCTGAAGCTTTCTTT. It specifies CASSSTGGAEAFF.

The chain links TRBV12-3 or TRBV12-4 to TRBJ2-1; no reliable D call. The CDR3 has 11 amino acids. Deletions cut 8 bases from V and 8 bases from J, with 10 bases between. The CDR3 region has the DNA TGTGCCAGCTCACTTGTCGATGAGCAGTTCTTC. Protein sequence: CASSLVDEQFF.

V is TRBV5-1 and J is TRBJ2-1; a weak D match, TRBD2 (6 bases). Germline V gives CDR1 SGHRS, CDR2 YFSETQ. The ends were cut back, 2 bases at V and 2 bases at J, with 8 bases in the middle. The CDR3 sequence is 14 residues long. The CDR3 protein is CASSLLAAYNEQFF. In DNA, the CDR3 is TGCGCCAGCAGCTTATTAGCGGCCTACAATGAGCAGTTCTTC.

The chain joins TRBV25-1 to TRBJ2-5; TRBD1 matches 9 bases. CDR3 length equals 14 residues. The germline V gene has CDR1 MGHDK and CDR2 SYGVNS. V was pared by 6 bases and J by 5 bases, with 7 bases of the junction left unmatched. The CDR3: CASRKGQGRETQYF. Written as DNA, the CDR3 is TGTGCCAGCAGGAAGGGACAGGGTAGGGAGACCCAGTACTTC.

This clone was detected only once. The gene calls are TRBV5-1 and TRBJ1-2; 8 nucleotides line up with TRBD1. The germline V gene has CDR1 SGHRS and CDR2 YFSETQ. The CDR3 runs to 14 residues. V lost 0 bases and J lost 7; bases outside the gene matches: 5. The CDR3 DNA follows: TGCGCCAGCAGCTTGGCCTTGGACAGGGCTGGCTACACCTTC. Translating it yields CASSLALDRAGYTF.

This clone was found once. This rearrangement joins TRBV28 to TRBJ1-3; D gene unclear. Trimming stripped 5 bases from V and 2 bases from J, with 10 bases between. The CDR3 has 14 amino acids. CDR1 and CDR2 from the germline V gene are MDHEN and SYDVKM. In DNA, the CDR3 is TGTGCCAGCAGTCCTGGCGGAACTGGAAACACCATATATTTT. It is translated as CASSPGGTGNTIYF. Together with reference TRBV28 and TRBJ1-3, the CDR3 gives the full variable domain: DVKVTQSSRYLVKRTGEKVFLECVQDMDHENMFWYRQDPGLGLRLIYFSYDVKMKEKGDIPEGYSVSREKKERFSLILESASTNQTSMYLCASSPGGTGNTIYFGEGSWLTVV.

The chain recombines TRBV7-8 with TRBJ2-7, with 10 bases matching TRBD2. Germline lookup yields CDR1 SGHVS and CDR2 FQNEAQ. J was trimmed by 7 bases and V by 7 bases; bases with no gene match: 7. CDR3 length: 13 amino acids. The CDR3 DNA reads TGTGCCAGCACCGCTAGCGGGAGAAGGGAGCAGTACTTC. Residues: CASTASGRREQYF.

This clone was detected once. The rearrangement uses TRBV19 and TRBJ2-1; 11 bases agree with TRBD2. The V gene end was trimmed by 5 bases and the J gene end by 7 bases; junction bases not matched to a gene: 7. This CDR3 is built from 15 residues. Germline V lookup: CDR1 LNHDA, CDR2 SQIVND (reference sequence). The CDR3 is CASSADSGGANEQFF. The CDR3 region has the DNA TGTGCCAGTAGTGCAGATAGCGGGGGGGCTAATGAGCAGTTCTTC.

This chain joins TRBV9 and TRBJ2-3; tentatively, D is TRBD2 (6 bases). The germline gives CDR1 SGDLS, CDR2 YYNGEE. Trimming shortened V by 4 bases and J by 2 bases, and 17 bases separated the two germline ends. CDR3 length equals 16 residues. The CDR3, as DNA: TGTGCCAGCAGCACCCGAGGTAGCGGTTACACAGATACGCAGTATTTT. Its translation: CASSTRGSGYTDTQYF.

This clone has just one count. This chain joins TRBV27 and TRBJ2-7, with 8 bases matching TRBD2. CDR1 is MNHEY and CDR2 is SMNVEV in the germline V gene (reference sequence). The ends lost 2 bases at V and 1 base at J; junction bases unmatched: 7. There are 16 residues in the CDR3. CDR3 sequence (DNA): TGTGCCAGCAGTTTAAGGTGGCTAGCGGGTTCCTACGAGCAGTACTTC. It translates to CASSLRWLAGSYEQYF.

The chain employs TRBV15 and TRBJ2-2, with D perhaps TRBD1 (5 bases). This CDR3 has 16 amino acids. Germline V CDR1 and CDR2: LNHNV, YYDKDF (reference sequence). The ends were cut back, 3 bases at V and 10 bases at J, with 21 bases in the middle. CDR3 coding DNA: TGTGCCACCAGCAGTTCGGTGGGGCAGGGTGTCAAGGAGCTGTTTTTT. It yields the protein CATSSSVGQGVKELFF.

This chain connects TRBV5-1 to TRBJ2-7, with 7 bases identical to TRBD2. Germline values: CDR1 SGHRS, CDR2 YFSETQ. The CDR3 contains 14 residues. The V gene end was trimmed by 0 bases and the J gene end by 4 bases; junction bases not matched to a gene: 4. The CDR3 DNA reads TGCGCCAGCAGCTTGGGGGCGGGAGTTTACGAGCAGTACTTC. This gives the protein CASSLGAGVYEQYF.

This clone was observed a handful of times. The V call is TRBV3-1 (or the pseudogene TRBV3-2), the J call TRBJ2-1; 15 nucleotides align to TRBD2. Germline V gene sequence: CDR1 LGHDT, CDR2 YNNKEL (reference sequence). Unmatched junction bases numbered 4, after V lost 4 bases and J lost 9 bases. The CDR3 totals 15 residues. This CDR3 reads CASSLGTSGRFEQFF. As DNA, the CDR3 is TGTGCCAGCAGCCTTGGGACTAGCGGGAGGTTTGAGCAGTTCTTC.

The rearrangement uses TRBV3-1 (or the pseudogene TRBV3-2) and TRBJ1-1, with 9 positions matching TRBD1. The CDR3 runs 12 residues. Germline V lookup: CDR1 LGHDT, CDR2 YNNKEL (reference sequence). With 1 base clipped from V and 12 bases from J, the junction kept 3 bases outside the gene matches. The chain's CDR3 is CASSQGTGVSFF. CDR3 DNA: TGTGCCAGCAGCCAAGGGACAGGGGTGTCTTTCTTT.

The V gene is TRBV7-9, the J gene TRBJ1-4; D may be TRBD1 (5 bases). The CDR3 covers 16 residues. The germline V gene has CDR1 SEHNR and CDR2 FQNEAQ (reference sequence). V gave up 5 bases and J gave up 7 bases, with 20 bases separating them. The CDR3 spells CASSPPVGGSGEKLFF. CDR3 coding DNA: TGTGCCAGCAGCCCCCCTGTTGGGGGGAGCGGTGAAAAACTGTTTTTT.

J is TRBJ2-6 and V is TRBV28, with a tentative D call TRBD2 (5 bases). Trimming took 7 bases from V and 0 from J, leaving 10 bases between them. The CDR3 is 15 residues long. CDR1 MDHEN and CDR2 SYDVKM come from the germline V gene. The CDR3 here is CASNSGLSGANVLTF. The CDR3 DNA is TGTGCCAGCAATTCCGGACTCTCTGGGGCCAACGTCCTGACTTTC.

The chain employs TRBV30 and TRBJ1-2; a possible D gene is TRBD1 (5 bases). Germline CDR1 GTSNPN, CDR2 SVGIG (reference sequence). V was cut by 0 bases and J by 7 bases, with 12 bases left in between. The CDR3 is 13 residues long. This CDR3 reads CAWSVRGSFGYTF. CDR3 nucleotide sequence: TGTGCCTGGAGTGTACGGGGGTCCTTTGGCTACACCTTC.

V gene TRBV5-1 combines with J gene TRBJ1-3; unclear D gene. Per the germline V gene, CDR1 is SGHRS and CDR2 is YFSETQ. The CDR3 has 16 amino acids. V lost 5 bases and J lost 2, with 17 bases in between. The CDR3 DNA is TGCGCCAGCAGGCTCGGGGTGGGGAAAACTGGAAACACCATATATTTT. Translated, it gives CASRLGVGKTGNTIYF.

V usage is TRBV10-1 and J usage is TRBJ1-5; maybe TRBD1 (6 bases). Germline loops: CDR1 WNHNN, CDR2 SYGVQD (reference sequence). V lost 9 bases, J lost 5 bases, and 20 bases lay in between. CDR3 length equals 15 residues. CDR3 sequence reads: CASPPGTNGDQPQHF. The CDR3 DNA sequence: TGCGCCAGTCCTCCGGGGACAAACGGCGATCAGCCCCAGCATTTT.

The chain is built from TRBV25-1 and TRBJ2-7, with a possible D match to TRBD2 (5 bases). Germline V gives CDR1 MGHDK, CDR2 SYGVNS. The CDR3 consists of 14 residues. Trimming stripped 4 bases from V and 5 bases from J, with 15 bases between. CDR3 amino acids: CASSGAVPIDEQYF. In DNA, the CDR3 is TGTGCCAGCAGTGGAGCGGTCCCGATCGACGAGCAGTACTTC.